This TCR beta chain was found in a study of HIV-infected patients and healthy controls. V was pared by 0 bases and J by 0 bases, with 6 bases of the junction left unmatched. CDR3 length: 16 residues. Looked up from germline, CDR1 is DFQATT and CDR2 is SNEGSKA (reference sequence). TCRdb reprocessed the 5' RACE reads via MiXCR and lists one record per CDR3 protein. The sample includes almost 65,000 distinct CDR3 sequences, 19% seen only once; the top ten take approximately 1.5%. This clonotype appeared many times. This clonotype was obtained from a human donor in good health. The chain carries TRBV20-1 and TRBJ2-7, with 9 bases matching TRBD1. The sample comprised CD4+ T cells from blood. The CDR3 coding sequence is TGCAGTGCTAGAGATGGGAGGACAGGGGACTCCTACGAGCAGTACTTC. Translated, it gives CSARDGRTGDSYEQYF.